Each of the 19 T cell receptor beta chains below was sequenced from the same sample in a study of neurological immune-mediated disorders. TCRdb analysed the 5' RACE reads with MiXCR anew, one entry per CDR3 protein. The repertoire has tens of thousands of distinct CDR3 sequences, roughly 3.3% of them found once; the top ten carry 2.5% to 3%. Sequenced material: PBMCs. These receptors all come from a woman aged 45 to 65 with multiple sclerosis.

This clonotype was seen many times. The chain carries TRBV4-1 and TRBJ2-7; D gene uncertain. The CDR3 is 13 residues long. CDR1 is MGHRA and CDR2 is YSYEKL in the germline V gene. V shed 1 base and J shed 3 bases, with 7 bases lying between them. CDR3 DNA: TGCGCCAGCAGCCAAGGTCTGAACTACGAGCAGTACTTC. This encodes CASSQGLNYEQYF.

With respect to this clonotype: A much larger clone sits a single nucleotide away, making a read error possible. This chain connects TRBV20-1 to TRBJ2-7; 8 bases line up with TRBD2. In germline, CDR1 is DFQATT, CDR2 SNEGSKA (reference sequence). This CDR3 region has 13 residues. The CDR3 bases are TGCGGTGCTACCCCCGGGAGGGTGGGCGAGCAGTACTTC. Translating gives CGATPGRVGEQYF.

This clonotype was detected ten times or more. The CDR3 DNA is TGTGCCAGCAGCGGCCGGGGGGAAGAGACCCAGTACTTC. It yields the protein CASSGRGEETQYF. The chain recombines TRBV7-9 with TRBJ2-5, with 7 nucleotides matching TRBD2. The J segment lost 3 bases and the V segment lost 5 bases, leaving 3 bases of the junction unmatched. The CDR3 has 13 residues. The germline CDR1 and CDR2 sequences are SEHNR and FQNEAQ (reference sequence).

This clonotype was counted a few times. The chain has TRBV5-1 and TRBJ2-7, with D hard to call. In germline, CDR1 is SGHRS, CDR2 YFSETQ. Trimming cost V 1 base and J 0 bases, with 5 bases left between them. This CDR3 is 13 amino acids long. This CDR3 is CASSLIFSYEQYF. Here the CDR3 DNA reads TGCGCCAGCAGCTTGATCTTCTCCTACGAGCAGTACTTC.

This clonotype was recorded a few times. The rearrangement joins TRBV12-3 or TRBV12-4 to TRBJ1-5, with 7 bases lining up with TRBD1. The CDR3 loop spans 16 amino acids. V dropped 3 bases and J dropped 0; count of bases not matched to a gene: 5. CDR3 nucleotide sequence: TGTGCCAGCAGTTTCAGGGGGGCAGGTAGCAATCAGCCCCAGCATTTT. Its translation is CASSFRGAGSNQPQHF.

This clonotype was seen ten or more times. This sequence joins TRBV19 and TRBJ1-5, with 9 bases that match TRBD1. The germline gives CDR1 LNHDA, CDR2 SQIVND (reference sequence). Trimming took 7 bases from V and 4 from J; bases not matched to a gene: 17. This CDR3 spans 18 amino acids. The CDR3: CASTDRGTGLRVNQPQHF. The CDR3 coding sequence is TGTGCCAGTACCGACAGAGGGACAGGGCTTAGGGTGAATCAGCCCCAGCATTTT.

This clonotype was counted many times. The CDR3 spells CASSSTVLNQPQHF. For the CDR3, the DNA is TGTGCCAGCAGCTCGACAGTACTCAATCAGCCCCAGCATTTT. The rearrangement joins TRBV7-2 to TRBJ1-5, with D possibly TRBD1 on 5 matching bases. V was clipped by 4 bases and J by 3 bases, with 10 bases between them. The CDR3 extends over 14 amino acids. CDR1 is SGHTA, CDR2 FQGNSA, per germline. Combining the CDR3 with reference TRBV7-2 and TRBJ1-5 gives the whole variable domain GAGVSQSPSNKVTEKGKDVELRCDPISGHTALYWYRQSLGQGLEFLIYFQGNSAPDKSGLPSDRFSAERTGGSVSTLTIQRTQQEDSAVYLCASSSTVLNQPQHFGDGTRLSIL.

In its sample, this clonotype was seen many times. The rearrangement links TRBV24-1 to TRBJ2-2; 7 bases line up with TRBD1. The V and J ends lost 4 bases and 0 bases, in that order; junction bases with no gene match: 4. Germline V CDR1 and CDR2: KGHDR, SFDVKD. CDR3 length equals 16 residues. The CDR3 DNA sequence: TGTGCCACCAGTGACCCCGGACAGGCGAACACCGGGGAGCTGTTTTTT. The encoded protein is CATSDPGQANTGELFF.

Many counts were recorded for this clonotype. The chain couples TRBV20-1 to TRBJ2-3; TRBD2 matches at 7 bases. V trimming: 5 bases; J trimming: 4 bases; junction bases outside the gene matches: 15. This CDR3 comprises 16 residues. Germline values: CDR1 DFQATT, CDR2 SNEGSKA (reference sequence). CDR3 in amino acids: CSAALTGGLGADTQYF. The CDR3, as DNA: TGCAGTGCTGCCCTTACGGGGGGACTCGGCGCAGATACGCAGTATTTT.

This clonotype was detected ten times or more. CDR3 sequence (DNA): TGTGCCAGCAGCCCCATGCTACTAACCCGCTCCTACGAGCAGTACTTC. It translates to CASSPMLLTRSYEQYF. The genes are TRBV12-3 or TRBV12-4 and TRBJ2-7; D uncertain. V was shortened by 6 bases and J by 0 bases, with 18 bases between the two germline ends. The CDR3 length is 16 residues.

This clonotype was seen at least ten times. J is TRBJ2-7 and V is TRBV20-1; D perhaps matches TRBD2 (5 bases). The germline V gene encodes CDR1 DFQATT and CDR2 SNEGSKA (reference sequence). The V end was cut by 6 bases, the J end by 0 bases, with 12 bases between. This CDR3 spans 13 amino acids. CDR3 region: CSARPGNSYEQYF. Here the CDR3 DNA reads TGCAGTGCCAGACCCGGGAACTCCTACGAGCAGTACTTC.

This clonotype has a count of ten or more. The rearrangement uses TRBV20-1 and TRBJ1-6; the D is unclear. Trimming stripped 3 bases from V and 5 bases from J, with 8 bases between. The CDR3 contains 13 residues. Germline-derived CDR1 and CDR2 are DFQATT and SNEGSKA (reference sequence). The CDR3 spells CSARSTNNSPLHF. CDR3 nucleotide sequence: TGCAGTGCTAGGTCCACTAATAATTCACCCCTCCACTTT.

The chain recombines TRBV19 with TRBJ1-5, with 7 bases fitting TRBD1. Trimming cost V 5 bases and J 3 bases; bases outside gene matches: 4. Germline CDR1 and CDR2: LNHDA and SQIVND (reference sequence). The CDR3 length is 14 residues. The CDR3 nucleotides are TGTGCCAGTAGTGCGACAGGGTACAATCAGCCCCAGCATTTT. This encodes CASSATGYNQPQHF.

Ten or more counts support this clonotype. The chain uses TRBV5-6 and TRBJ2-5; 11 nucleotides align to TRBD2. This CDR3 is 19 amino acids long. The germline V gene has CDR1 SGHDT and CDR2 YYEEEE. The ends lost 4 bases at V and 4 bases at J; junction bases unmatched: 18. CDR3 sequence (DNA): TGTGCCAGCAGCCACCTACCCAATTCGCGACTAGCGGGGTTAGAGACCCAGTACTTC. Translating gives CASSHLPNSRLAGLETQYF.

This clonotype was seen ten or more times. The chain recombines TRBV15 with TRBJ2-7; TRBD1 or TRBD2 may be the D gene (5 bases each). The CDR3 length is 14 residues. Trimming shortened V by 5 bases and J by 0 bases, and 11 bases separated the two germline ends. Germline V lookup: CDR1 LNHNV, CDR2 YYDKDF (reference sequence). CDR3 amino acids: CATSLGESSYEQYF. CDR3 in DNA: TGTGCCACCAGCCTAGGGGAGAGCTCCTACGAGCAGTACTTC.

This clonotype was seen many times. The chain couples TRBV5-1 to TRBJ2-1, with 7 bases aligning to TRBD2. Losses at the gene ends were 0 bases for V and 6 bases for J; bases not matched to a gene: 6. Germline V CDR1 and CDR2: SGHRS, YFSETQ. The CDR3 has 15 residues. The CDR3 DNA reads TGCGCCAGCAGCTTGGGGCTAGCGGAGAGCAATGAGCAGTTCTTC. This gives the protein CASSLGLAESNEQFF. Full variable domain (outside the CDR3, taken from reference TRBV5-1 and TRBJ2-1): KAGVTQTPRYLIKTRGQQVTLSCSPISGHRSVSWYQQTPGQGLQFLFEYFSETQRNKGNFPGRFSGRQFSNSRSEMNVSTLELGDSALYLCASSLGLAESNEQFFGPGTRLTVL.

This clonotype occurred many times. V is TRBV5-1 and J is TRBJ1-2, with 9 bases lining up with TRBD1. This CDR3 is built from 13 residues. V shed 5 bases, J shed 6 bases, and the junction held 5 bases outside the gene matches. Germline loops: CDR1 SGHRS, CDR2 YFSETQ. The CDR3, as DNA: TGCGCCAGCAGTGGACAGGGGCGAGATGGCTACACCTTC. Translated: CASSGQGRDGYTF.

There are many counts of this clonotype. The chain couples TRBV10-3 to TRBJ2-5, with 7 bases that match TRBD2. The germline V gene has CDR1 ENHRY and CDR2 SYGVKD. The junction had 1 base not matched to a gene; V was cut back by 2 bases and J by 1 base. The CDR3 has 14 residues. The CDR3 nucleotides are TGTGCCATCAGTGAGGGCGGGAGCCAAGAGACCCAGTACTTC. Amino acid sequence: CAISEGGSQETQYF.

This clonotype was recorded at least ten times. This sequence joins TRBV12-3 or TRBV12-4 and TRBJ1-1; D is uncertain. V lost 6 bases to trimming and J lost 1 base, with 12 bases between them. CDR3 length: 14 residues. The CDR3 sequence is CASSIHRENTEAFF. Written as DNA, the CDR3 is TGTGCCAGCAGCATCCATAGGGAGAACACTGAAGCTTTCTTT.